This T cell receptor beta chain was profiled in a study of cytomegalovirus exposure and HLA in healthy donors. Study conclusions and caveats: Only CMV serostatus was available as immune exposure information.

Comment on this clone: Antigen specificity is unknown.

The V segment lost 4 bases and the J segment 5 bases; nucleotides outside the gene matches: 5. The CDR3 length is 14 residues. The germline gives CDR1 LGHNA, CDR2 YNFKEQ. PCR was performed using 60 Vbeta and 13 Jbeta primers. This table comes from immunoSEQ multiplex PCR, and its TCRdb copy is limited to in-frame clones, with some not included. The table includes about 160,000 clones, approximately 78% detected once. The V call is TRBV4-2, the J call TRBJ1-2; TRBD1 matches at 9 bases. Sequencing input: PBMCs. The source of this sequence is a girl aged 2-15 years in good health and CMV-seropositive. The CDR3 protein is CASSLTGTGYGYTF. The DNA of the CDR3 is TGTGCCAGCAGCCTAACCGGGACAGGGTATGGCTACACCTTC.